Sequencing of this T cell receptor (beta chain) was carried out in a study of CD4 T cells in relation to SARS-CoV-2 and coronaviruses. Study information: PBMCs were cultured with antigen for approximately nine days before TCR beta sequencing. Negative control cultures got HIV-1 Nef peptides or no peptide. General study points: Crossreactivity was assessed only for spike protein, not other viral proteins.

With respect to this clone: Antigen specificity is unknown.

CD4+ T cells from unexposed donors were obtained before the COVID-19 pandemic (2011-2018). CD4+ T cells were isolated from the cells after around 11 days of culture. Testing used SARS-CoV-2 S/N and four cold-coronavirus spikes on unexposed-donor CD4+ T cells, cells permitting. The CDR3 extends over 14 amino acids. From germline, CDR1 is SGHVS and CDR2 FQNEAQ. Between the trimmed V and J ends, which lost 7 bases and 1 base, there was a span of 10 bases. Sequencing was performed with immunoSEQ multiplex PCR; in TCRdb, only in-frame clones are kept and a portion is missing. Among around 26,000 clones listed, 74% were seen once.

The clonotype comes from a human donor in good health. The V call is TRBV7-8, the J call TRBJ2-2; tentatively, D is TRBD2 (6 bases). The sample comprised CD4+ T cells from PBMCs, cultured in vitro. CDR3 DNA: TGTGCCAGCAAGGCGGGACTGAACACCGGGGAGCTGTTTTTT. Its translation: CASKAGLNTGELFF. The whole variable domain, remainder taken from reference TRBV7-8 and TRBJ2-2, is GAGVSQSPRYKVAKRGQDVALRCDPISGHVSLFWYQQALGQGPEFLTYFQNEAQLDKSGLPSDRFFAERPEGSVSTLKIQRTQQEDSAVYLCASKAGLNTGELFFGEGSRLTVL.